This TCR beta chain originates from a study of brain T cells in children with intractable seizures. Time point of the sample: blood from clinic visit 5 months post-surgery; TSC patient then seizure free. Germline V gene lookup returns CDR1 SGDLS and CDR2 YYNGEE. Trimming took 7 bases from V and 0 from J, leaving 7 bases between them. The CDR3 loop spans 13 amino acids. Method: immunoSEQ multiplex PCR; TCRdb's copy keeps in-frame clones and lacks some. This sample has hundreds of thousands of clones; 93% occur once, and the top ten carry around 6%. This sequence joins TRBV9 and TRBJ2-2; a weak D match, TRBD1 (6 bases). This clonotype was obtained from a boy under two years old with tuberous sclerosis and intractable seizures. The input for sequencing was peripheral blood, taken about 5 months after surgery. The CDR3 nucleotides read TGTGCCAGCGGGGGCCCGAACACCGGGGAGCTGTTTTTT. Its protein is CASGGPNTGELFF.